Presented here are 18 T cell receptor beta chains from one specimen sequenced in a study of graft-versus-host responses after intestinal transplantation. The protocol was immunoSEQ multiplex PCR, while the TCRdb copy is restricted to in-frame clones and leaves out a portion. The sample lists 28,000 or so clones; about 79% were seen once. The antigens these receptors bind are not known. Source: unstimulated CD8+ T cells sorted from spleen or lymph node cells, taken before intestinal transplant. These receptors were collected from a human donor who received an intestinal transplant.

The V gene is TRBV19, the J gene TRBJ2-7; 8 bases line up with TRBD1. The trim removed 5 bases at V and 3 bases at J, leaving 6 bases unmatched. The length of the CDR3 is 14 residues. Looked up from germline, CDR1 is LNHDA and CDR2 is SQIVND (reference sequence). The CDR3 bases are TGTGCCAGTAGTTTCGGACAGGGACACTACGAGCAGTACTTC. As protein: CASSFGQGHYEQYF. The full variable domain, its missing parts supplied by reference TRBV19 and TRBJ2-7, is DGGITQSPKYLFRKEGQNVTLSCEQNLNHDAMYWYRQDPGQGLRLIYYSQIVNDFQKGDIAEGYSVSREKKESFPLTVTSAQKNPTAFYLCASSFGQGHYEQYFGPGTRLTVT.

J is TRBJ2-5 and V is TRBV2, with D uncertain. The end of the DNA fits TRBJ2-7 better, so the J call may be wrong. This CDR3 contains 13 residues. Germline-derived CDR1 and CDR2 are SNHLY and FYNNEI. CDR3: CASSEPYAYEQYF. In nucleotides, the CDR3 is TGTGCCAGCAGTGAGCCTTACGCCTACGAGCAGTACTTC.

The chain employs TRBV29-1 and TRBJ2-6; 8 nucleotides align to TRBD1. The CDR3 length is 17 residues. CDR1 and CDR2 from the germline V gene are SQVTM and ANQGSEA. V lost 6 bases to trimming and J lost 1 base; unmatched junction nucleotides: 11. The CDR3 sequence is CSVTDRVKGSGANVLTF. CDR3 DNA sequence: TGCAGCGTGACGGACAGGGTAAAAGGATCTGGGGCCAACGTCCTGACTTTC. The complete variable domain, with remaining parts taken from reference TRBV29-1 and TRBJ2-6, reads SAVISQKPSRDICQRGTSLTIQCQVDSQVTMMFWYRQQPGQSLTLIATANQGSEATYESGFVIDKFPISRPNLTFSTLTVSNMSPEDSSIYLCSVTDRVKGSGANVLTFGAGSRLTVL.

The genes are TRBV4-1 and TRBJ2-1; 9 bases agree with TRBD2. V was clipped by 0 bases and J by 8 bases; unmatched bases: 5. Germline CDR1 is MGHRA and CDR2 is YSYEKL. The CDR3 is made up of 15 amino acids. The DNA of the CDR3 is TGCGCCAGCAGCCAAGAGTGGACTAGCGTCGATGAGCAGTTCTTC. It specifies CASSQEWTSVDEQFF.

Note on this clone: This CDR3 is also generated by other DNA sequences in the sample. Written as DNA, the CDR3 is TGTGCCAGCAGCTTCGGCAGGGGGACGGCCTACGAGCAGTACTTC. Its translation is CASSFGRGTAYEQYF. The rearrangement joins TRBV7-9 to TRBJ2-7; 7 nucleotides match TRBD1. The germline V gene has CDR1 SEHNR and CDR2 FQNEAQ (reference sequence). V dropped 3 bases and J dropped 2; count of bases not matched to a gene: 7. CDR3 size: 15 residues.

The sample holds a few counts of this clone. The chain is built from TRBV6-6 and TRBJ2-1; TRBD2 matches at 11 bases. The CDR3 length is 14 residues. The germline V gene has CDR1 MNHNY and CDR2 SVGAGI (reference sequence). With V trimmed by 6 bases and J by 3 bases, 1 base remained unmatched. The CDR3 region has the DNA TGTGCCAGCAGGCTAGCGGGAGGCTACAATGAGCAGTTCTTC. Residues: CASRLAGGYNEQFF.

The J gene is TRBJ2-7, the V gene TRBV6-5; the D gene is possibly TRBD1 (5 bases). Trimming removed 5 bases from V and 3 bases from J, with 14 bases in between. The germline gives CDR1 MNHEY, CDR2 SVGAGI. There are 14 residues in the CDR3. The DNA of the CDR3 is TGTGCCAGCAGTCCGACAGCGTCCCTCTACGAGCAGTACTTC. Translation: CASSPTASLYEQYF.

The J gene is TRBJ2-5, the V gene TRBV2, with 9 nucleotides matching TRBD2. Germline V gene data show CDR1 as SNHLY and CDR2 as FYNNEI. V trimming: 3 bases; J trimming: 5 bases; junction bases outside the gene matches: 4. The length of the CDR3 is 14 residues. CDR3 DNA sequence: TGTGCCAGCAGTGAGGCGGGGGGGCTCGAGACCCAGTACTTC. Its protein product is CASSEAGGLETQYF.

This chain joins TRBV5-6 and TRBJ2-5; 11 nucleotides align to TRBD2. The end of the DNA fits TRBJ2-7 better, so the J call may be wrong. Germline CDR1 and CDR2: SGHDT and YYEEEE. The CDR3 loop spans 16 amino acids. DNA for the CDR3: TGTGCCAGCAGCCGGAGACCAACTAGCGGGGGCGTCGAGCAGTACTTC. Its protein is CASSRRPTSGGVEQYF.

This rearrangement joins TRBV19 to TRBJ1-2; 10 bases match TRBD1. This CDR3 is 18 amino acids long. Germline CDR1 LNHDA, CDR2 SQIVND (reference sequence). J lost 2 bases, V lost 6 bases, and 15 bases had no gene match. The DNA for the CDR3 is TGTGCCAGTAGAACACCCCGGGACAGGGGTTTCATCAACTATGGCTACACCTTC. This codes for CASRTPRDRGFINYGYTF.

This clone is medium-sized by share. This chain links TRBV19 with TRBJ2-1; D is perhaps TRBD1 (6 bases). The CDR3 runs to 16 residues. CDR1 is LNHDA, CDR2 SQIVND, per germline (reference sequence). The V end was cut by 5 bases, the J end by 3 bases, with 17 bases between. The CDR3 DNA is TGTGCCAGTAGTCCACAGGGCGTCAGGATCTACAATGAGCAGTTCTTC. Protein product: CASSPQGVRIYNEQFF. The full variable domain, in which reference TRBV19 and TRBJ2-1 provide the parts outside the CDR3, is DGGITQSPKYLFRKEGQNVTLSCEQNLNHDAMYWYRQDPGQGLRLIYYSQIVNDFQKGDIAEGYSVSREKKESFPLTVTSAQKNPTAFYLCASSPQGVRIYNEQFFGPGTRLTVL.

The J gene is TRBJ2-7, the V gene TRBV4-1, with 8 bases matching TRBD2. Germline V gene sequence: CDR1 MGHRA, CDR2 YSYEKL. V gave up 2 bases and J gave up 3 bases; unmatched junction bases: 6. The CDR3 has 15 amino acids. The CDR3 reads CASSQKSGGHYEQYF. In DNA, the CDR3 is TGCGCCAGCAGCCAAAAGAGCGGGGGTCACTACGAGCAGTACTTC.

There are a few counts of this clone. V gene TRBV9 combines with J gene TRBJ2-2; 16 nucleotides match TRBD2. With 3 bases clipped from V and 4 bases from J, the junction kept 3 bases outside the gene matches. Germline CDR1 SGDLS, CDR2 YYNGEE. There are 17 residues in the CDR3. In DNA form, the CDR3 reads TGTGCCAGCAGCGCCGGGACTAGCGGGAGGGCCACCGGGGAGCTGTTTTTT. This encodes CASSAGTSGRATGELFF.

The rearrangement links TRBV11-3 to TRBJ2-1, with 10 positions matching TRBD2. This CDR3 contains 14 residues. V gave up 4 bases and J gave up 9 bases; unmatched junction bases: 6. From germline, CDR1 is SGHNT and CDR2 YENEEA. CDR3 protein: CASSSAGGPGEQFF. DNA of the CDR3: TGTGCCAGCAGCTCAGCGGGGGGGCCCGGTGAGCAGTTCTTC. The full variable domain, its missing parts supplied by reference TRBV11-3 and TRBJ2-1, is EAGVVQSPRYKIIEKKQPVAFWCNPISGHNTLYWYLQNLGQGPELLIRYENEEAVDDSQLPKDRFSAERLKGVDSTLKIQPAELGDSAVYLCASSSAGGPGEQFFGPGTRLTVL.

The chain is built from TRBV27 and TRBJ2-5; 13 bases line up with TRBD2. The CDR3 has 14 amino acids. V was clipped by 7 bases and J by 5 bases; unmatched bases: 4. Germline V CDR1 and CDR2: MNHEY, SMNVEV (reference sequence). The CDR3 nucleotides read TGTGCCAGCAAAGGACTAGCGGGAGACGAGACCCAGTACTTC. It codes for CASKGLAGDETQYF.

The V call is TRBV28, the J call TRBJ1-2; possible D gene TRBD1, 5 bases. V lost 2 bases, J lost 2 bases, and 9 bases lay in between. This CDR3 has 14 residues. CDR1 is MDHEN, CDR2 SYDVKM, per germline. In DNA form, the CDR3 reads TGTGCCAGCAGTTTAAAGGAGGGGAACTATGGCTACACCTTC. Amino acids: CASSLKEGNYGYTF.

The chain uses TRBV6-1 and TRBJ1-6, with 7 bases identical to TRBD1. V lost 5 bases to trimming and J lost 10 bases; unmatched junction nucleotides: 8. CDR3 length: 14 amino acids. Per the germline V gene, CDR1 is MNHNS and CDR2 is SASEGT. In nucleotides, the CDR3 is TGTGCCAGCAGTTCTACTACAGGGGTATCACCCCTCCACTTT. It specifies CASSSTTGVSPLHF.

The chain couples TRBV4-1 to TRBJ2-7; possible D gene TRBD1, 5 bases. The germline gives CDR1 MGHRA, CDR2 YSYEKL. Trimming pared 4 bases from V and 0 bases from J, leaving 10 bases between. The CDR3 extends over 14 amino acids. The CDR3 region is CASSPTESSYEQYF. The CDR3 DNA sequence: TGCGCCAGCAGCCCGACAGAGAGCTCCTACGAGCAGTACTTC.